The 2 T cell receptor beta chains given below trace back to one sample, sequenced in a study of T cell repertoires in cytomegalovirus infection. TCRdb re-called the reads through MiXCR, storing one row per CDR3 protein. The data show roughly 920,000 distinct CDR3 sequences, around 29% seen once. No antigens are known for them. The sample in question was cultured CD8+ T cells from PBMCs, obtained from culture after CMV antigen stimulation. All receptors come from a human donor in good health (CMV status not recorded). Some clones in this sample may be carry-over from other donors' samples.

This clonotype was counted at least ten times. For the CDR3, the DNA is TGTGCCAGCAGCCCCCGGGACAGGGCGTTCAATTCACCCCTCCACTTT. It yields the protein CASSPRDRAFNSPLHF. The rearrangement uses TRBV7-6 and TRBJ1-6; 9 nucleotides line up with TRBD1. CDR1 and CDR2 (germline): SGHVS, FNYEAQ. The CDR3 sequence is 16 residues long. V was clipped by 5 bases and J by 7 bases; unmatched bases: 9.

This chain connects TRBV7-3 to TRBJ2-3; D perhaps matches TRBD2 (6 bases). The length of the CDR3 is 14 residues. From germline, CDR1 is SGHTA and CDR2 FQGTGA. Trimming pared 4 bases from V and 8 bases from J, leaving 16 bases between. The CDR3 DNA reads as TGTGCCAGCAGCTCCCGATCTAGCGCCGGTACGCAGTATTTT. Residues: CASSSRSSAGTQYF.